One and the same sample provided the 28 T cell receptor beta chains below, sequenced in a study of CD8+ T cells in alopecia areata. As the sequencing template, cDNA was produced by extracting RNA and reverse transcribing it. Produced via immunoSEQ multiplex PCR; TCRdb's table is partial and in-frame only. This table holds approximately 300,000 clones with no singletons; the top ten claim 0.9% to 1.5%. The authors sorted pooled cutaneous lymph node cells using CD4, CD8alpha, NKG2D, NKG2ACE and other markers. Sample: CD4+ T cells sorted from a lymph node. The receptor set was obtained from a C3H/HeJ mouse with alopecia areata. The mouse line has the MHC haplotype H2-k.

Turning to this clone: Gene names and germline refer to mouse. The CDR3 end falls 4 residues outside the read, so it is completed with the germline J gene. In the same sample, other DNA sequences code for this CDR3. This chain uses TRBV13-3 with TRBJ2-7; D uncertain. From germline, CDR1 is NNHDY and CDR2 SYVADS. With 5 bases removed from V and 0 bases from J, the gap between germline ends came to 6 bases. This CDR3 comprises 12 residues. The DNA read from the CDR3 is TGTGCCAGCAGACAGAGCTCCTAT. Translation gives CASRQSSY. The whole CDR3 sequence is CASRQSSYEQYF.

This clone was picked up a small number of times. Gene names and germline refer to mouse. The CDR3 is cut off 4 residues early in the read; its end comes from the germline J gene. The sample has other DNA sequences that encode this CDR3 too. The V and J genes are TRBV17 and TRBJ2-5, with D possibly being TRBD2 (7 bases). V was shortened by 2 bases and J by 3 bases, with 9 bases between the two germline ends. The CDR3 covers 14 residues. Germline V lookup: CDR1 MNHDT, CDR2 YYDKIL. CDR3 protein: CASSRRGAQDTQYF. Incomplete CDR3 DNA: TGTGCTAGCAGTAGAAGGGGGGCTCAAGAC.

This clone was seen more than once but under ten times. All gene names here are mouse names. The read gets to within 4 residues of the CDR3 end, and the germline J gene fills in the rest. The chain links TRBV19 to TRBJ2-7; 8 positions agree with TRBD2. CDR1 is FNHDT and CDR2 is SITEND in the germline V gene (reference sequence). Unmatched junction bases numbered 3, after V lost 1 base and J lost 3 bases. CDR3 size: 14 residues. The sequenced part of the CDR3 DNA is TGTGCCAGCAGTATACCCTGGGGGGTCTAT. It codes for CASSIPWGVY. The complete CDR3 sequence is CASSIPWGVYEQYF.

This clone was observed a handful of times. The genes and germline here are from mouse. The read gets to within 4 residues of the CDR3 end, and the germline J gene fills in the rest. The chain joins TRBV3 to TRBJ2-7, with 8 bases fitting TRBD2. V dropped 2 bases and J dropped 1; count of bases not matched to a gene: 7. This CDR3 is 16 amino acids long. Germline V gene sequence: CDR1 SNHLY, CDR2 FYNGKV (reference sequence). The CDR3 here is CASSLKGLGGSYEQYF. Partial CDR3 DNA: TGTGCCAGCAGCTTAAAAGGCCTGGGGGGATCCTAT.

On this clone itself: Gene names denote mouse genes. The CDR3 end falls 4 residues outside the read, so it is completed with the germline J gene. Different DNA sequences within this sample yield the same CDR3. This rearrangement joins TRBV3 to TRBJ2-5; 7 positions match TRBD1. CDR1 is SNHLY, CDR2 FYNGKV, per germline (reference sequence). The V segment lost 4 bases and the J segment 2 bases; nucleotides outside the gene matches: 3. This CDR3 is built from 14 residues. The DNA read from the CDR3 is TGTGCCAGCAGCTCGCGGGACAGCCAAGAC. Residues: CASSSRDSQD. The full CDR3 protein is CASSSRDSQDTQYF.

Remarks on this clone: The gene symbols are mouse symbols. From the germline J gene comes the end of the CDR3, since the read stops 4 residues before it. The V and J genes are TRBV13-1 and TRBJ2-3, with 10 bases fitting TRBD2. CDR1 is NSHNY and CDR2 is SYGAGN in the germline V gene. The V and J ends lost 6 bases and 0 bases, in that order; junction bases with no gene match: 7. The CDR3 spans 16 residues. CDR3: CASTSTGGSSAETLYF. The covered CDR3 bases are TGTGCCAGCACCTCGACTGGGGGGTCTAGTGCAGAA.

Remarks on this clone: The gene symbols are mouse symbols. With the read ending 4 residues before the CDR3 end, the germline J gene is used to fill in that end. The chain carries TRBV13-1 and TRBJ2-7; TRBD2 aligns across 8 bases. The germline V gene has CDR1 NSHNY and CDR2 SYGAGN. The CDR3 contains 15 residues. The CDR3 loop is CASSDGGGAGYEQYF. The DNA read from the CDR3 is TGTGCCAGCAGTGATGGGGGGGGCGCGGGATAT.

A note on this clone: Gene names denote mouse genes. The sequenced fragment ends 4 residues before the CDR3 boundary, so the rest is inferred from the germline J gene. The chain employs TRBV13-3 and TRBJ1-1; tentatively, D is TRBD1 (5 bases). CDR1 is NNHDY and CDR2 is SYVADS in the germline V gene. The CDR3 is 14 amino acids. The V end was cut by 1 base, the J end by 3 bases, with 10 bases between. The CDR3 DNA, read in part, is TGTGCCAGCAGTGATTCCGGGGGGGACACA. Encoded protein: CASSDSGGDT. The CDR3 as a whole reads CASSDSGGDTEVFF.

This clone was recorded a few times. The gene names here belong to mouse. Coverage ceases 4 residues before the CDR3 finishes, and the germline J gene fills in the end. Additional DNA sequences in this sample encode the identical CDR3. The rearrangement links TRBV19 to TRBJ1-1, with D possibly being TRBD1 (6 bases). The CDR3 length is 14 residues. The V end lost 1 base, the J end lost 0 bases, and 7 bases lay between the germline ends. The germline V gene has CDR1 FNHDT and CDR2 SITEND (reference sequence). The CDR3 spells CASSIKGANTEVFF. The sequenced CDR3 bases are TGTGCCAGCAGTATAAAGGGGGCAAACACA.

Concerning this clone itself: The listed genes are named as in mouse. The read halts 4 residues ahead of the CDR3 end, with the missing end drawn from the germline J gene. The V and J genes are TRBV13-1 and TRBJ2-7, with TRBD2 matching over 12 bases. V gave up 6 bases and J gave up 1 base; unmatched junction bases: 5. Germline V CDR1 and CDR2: NSHNY, SYGAGN. The CDR3 runs to 15 residues. Here the CDR3 reads CASKSGTGGSYEQYF. CDR3 DNA (partial): TGTGCCAGCAAATCAGGGACTGGGGGGTCCTAT.

With regard to this clone: Gene names are the mouse ones. The missing CDR3 end, 3 residues past where the read stops, is filled in from the germline J gene. The chain employs TRBV1 and TRBJ1-6; D is possibly TRBD1 (5 bases). TRBJ1-6 is an ORF; its function is uncertain. Per the germline V gene, CDR1 is NSQYPW and CDR2 is LRSPGD (reference sequence). The CDR3 has 14 residues. The V and J ends lost 1 base and 7 bases respectively, with 8 bases between them. CDR3 bases read: TGCACCTGCAGTGCAGGAGGACACAATTCGCCC. Translation gives CTCSAGGHNSP. The CDR3 as a whole reads CTCSAGGHNSPLYF.

This clone occurred a few times. The genes are named according to mouse. The CDR3 extends 4 residues past the end of the read, so its final part is completed from the germline J gene. Other DNA sequences in this sample translate to the same CDR3. This sequence joins TRBV13-3 and TRBJ2-1; 7 bases map to TRBD1. With 5 bases clipped from V and 1 base from J, the junction kept 3 bases outside the gene matches. The CDR3 runs 14 residues. CDR1 NNHDY and CDR2 SYVADS come from the germline V gene. This CDR3 reads CASRPGQNYAEQFF. The CDR3 bases that were read are TGTGCCAGCAGGCCGGGACAGAACTATGCT.

In the case of this clone: Mouse gene names apply. The DNA ends 4 residues before the CDR3 does, and the rest of the CDR3 is filled in from the germline J gene. The chain combines TRBV19 with TRBJ2-3; 10 bases fit TRBD2. V was clipped by 4 bases and J by 0 bases; unmatched bases: 5. Per germline, CDR1 FNHDT and CDR2 SITEND (reference sequence). The CDR3 is made up of 16 amino acids. The sequenced part of the CDR3 DNA is TGTGCCAGCAGTGCCCGGACTGGGGGTAGTGCAGAA. As protein: CASSARTGGSAE. In full, the CDR3 is CASSARTGGSAETLYF. Based on the CDR3 plus reference TRBV19 and TRBJ2-3, the full variable domain is GGIITQTPKFLIGQEGQKLTLKCQQNFNHDTMYWYRQDSGKGLRLIYYSITENDLQKGDLSEGYDASREKKSSFSLTVTSAQKNEMAVFLCASSARTGGSAETLYFGSGTRLTVL.

In regard to this clone: These gene names are mouse names. The CDR3 end falls 4 residues outside the read, so it is completed with the germline J gene. V gene TRBV13-3 combines with J gene TRBJ1-1; D may be TRBD1 (6 bases). This CDR3 region has 11 residues. Germline lookup yields CDR1 NNHDY and CDR2 SYVADS. The CDR3 sequence: CASSGGGEVFF. The covered CDR3 bases are TGTGCCAGCAGTGGAGGGGGA.

On this clone: Gene and germline names: mouse. The CDR3 extends 4 residues past the end of the read, so its final part is completed from the germline J gene. The J gene is TRBJ2-7, the V gene TRBV13-1; perhaps TRBD2 as D (5 bases). Trimming took off 2 bases at V and 0 bases at J, with 12 bases between the two ends. Germline values: CDR1 NSHNY, CDR2 SYGAGN. The CDR3 length is 15 residues. The CDR3 sequence: CASSEETASSYEQYF. The sequenced CDR3 bases are TGTGCCAGCAGTGAGGAGACTGCGAGCTCCTAT.

As to this clone: Gene names refer to mouse genes. This CDR3 is also generated by other DNA sequences in the sample. The CDR3 sequence is CASSLGGAGDTQYF. The DNA read from the CDR3 is TGTGCCAGCAGTTTGGGGGGGGCAGGAGAC. The chain carries TRBV14 and TRBJ2-5; TRBD2 matches 8 bases. The CDR3 extends 4 residues past the end of the read, so its final part is completed from the germline J gene. CDR3 length: 14 residues. Germline lookup yields CDR1 SGHDT and CDR2 FRDEAV.

This clone was observed at least ten times. Mouse gene names apply. The sequenced fragment ends 4 residues before the CDR3 boundary, so the rest is inferred from the germline J gene. Other DNA sequences from this sample encode an identical CDR3 as well. This chain joins TRBV19 and TRBJ2-2, with D maybe TRBD1 (6 bases). Per germline, CDR1 FNHDT and CDR2 SITEND (reference sequence). V was shortened by 5 bases and J by 1 base, with 6 bases between the two germline ends. The CDR3 has 13 residues. The CDR3 sequence: CASRQGNTGQLYF. The sequenced part of the CDR3 DNA is TGTGCCAGCAGACAGGGAAACACCGGG.

Details on this clone: Each gene name is a mouse one. The CDR3 is cut off 4 residues early in the read; its end comes from the germline J gene. This sequence joins TRBV31 and TRBJ2-1, with D unclear. CDR1 and CDR2 from the germline V gene are GKSSPN and SITVG. V gave up 3 bases and J gave up 5 bases, with 8 bases separating them. This CDR3 comprises 12 residues. The covered CDR3 bases are TGTGCCTGGAGGCCAGACAATGCT. This gives the protein CAWRPDNA. In full, the CDR3 reads CAWRPDNAEQFF.

This clone was seen a few times. Gene and germline names: mouse. The read halts 4 residues ahead of the CDR3 end, with the missing end drawn from the germline J gene. The V gene is TRBV13-2, the J gene TRBJ2-5, with 11 bases fitting TRBD2. The germline CDR1 and CDR2 sequences are NNHNN and SYGAGS (reference sequence). The V segment lost 3 bases and the J segment 1 base; nucleotides outside the gene matches: 4. The CDR3 extends over 16 amino acids. The CDR3 bases that were read are TGTGCCAGCGGTGCCCCGGGACTGGGGGACCAAGAC. This encodes CASGAPGLGDQD. The whole CDR3 is CASGAPGLGDQDTQYF.

This clone was seen a few times. Mouse germline and gene names are used. The CDR3 goes on 4 residues after the read ends, and that part is filled in from the germline J gene. The chain joins TRBV13-1 to TRBJ2-2, with TRBD2 identical over 9 bases. The V segment lost 5 bases and the J segment 0 bases; nucleotides outside the gene matches: 2. The length of the CDR3 is 15 residues. CDR1 is NSHNY and CDR2 is SYGAGN in the germline V gene. The CDR3 bases that were read are TGTGCCAGCAGCGGGGACTGGGCAAACACCGGG. It is translated as CASSGDWANTG. The entire CDR3 sequence reads CASSGDWANTGQLYF.

A remark on this clone: Gene names and germline refer to mouse. The read ends 4 residues early relative to the CDR3; the germline J gene fills the gap. The chain is built from TRBV1 and TRBJ1-1, with D maybe TRBD1 (5 bases). Per the germline V gene, CDR1 is NSQYPW and CDR2 is LRSPGD (reference sequence). The CDR3 consists of 13 residues. CDR3 residues: CTCSAGGIREVFF. CDR3 bases read: TGCACCTGCAGTGCTGGGGGGATTAGA. Combining the CDR3 with reference TRBV1 and TRBJ1-1 gives the whole variable domain VTLLEQNPRWRLVPRGQAVNLRCILKNSQYPWMSWYQQDLQKQLQWLFTLRSPGDKEVKSLPGADYLATRVTDTELRLQVANMSQGRTLYCTCSAGGIREVFFGKGTRLTVV.

This clone was recorded a few times. Germline and genes: mouse. The sequenced fragment ends 4 residues before the CDR3 boundary, so the rest is inferred from the germline J gene. Different DNA sequences within this sample yield the same CDR3. The chain has TRBV13-3 and TRBJ2-1; possible D gene TRBD2, 5 bases. Germline CDR1 reads NNHDY; CDR2 reads SYVADS. Trimming left V 5 bases short and J 0 bases short, with 6 bases between. This CDR3 is built from 13 residues. The CDR3 bases that were read are TGTGCCAGCAGCCTGGGTAACTATGCT. The encoded protein is CASSLGNYA. The CDR3 in its entirety is CASSLGNYAEQFF.

This clone was detected only a few times. Mouse gene names and germline throughout. The read falls 4 residues short of the CDR3 end, and the missing part is taken from the germline J gene. This sequence joins TRBV31 and TRBJ2-7; D is perhaps TRBD2 (7 bases). Germline V gives CDR1 GKSSPN, CDR2 SITVG. The CDR3 contains 15 residues. V lost 0 bases to trimming and J lost 0 bases, with 12 bases between them. CDR3 region: CAWSLGGGSSYEQYF. CDR3 bases read: TGTGCCTGGAGTCTAGGGGGGGGGAGCTCCTAT.

About this clone: Here the gene names and germline are mouse. Coverage ceases 4 residues before the CDR3 finishes, and the germline J gene fills in the end. The rearrangement uses TRBV31 and TRBJ2-1, with a tentative D call TRBD2 (5 bases). Trimming cost V 3 bases and J 1 base, with 7 bases left between them. This CDR3 comprises 13 residues. Germline V gene lookup returns CDR1 GKSSPN and CDR2 SITVG. The DNA read from the CDR3 is TGTGCCTGGAGACTGGAGAACTATGCT. It codes for CAWRLENYA. The entire CDR3 protein reads CAWRLENYAEQFF.

Comment on this clone: Gene names are mouse gene names. The read falls 4 residues short of the CDR3 end, and the missing part is taken from the germline J gene. The chain combines TRBV13-2 with TRBJ2-5, with D maybe TRBD1 (5 bases). Germline V gives CDR1 NNHNN, CDR2 SYGAGS (reference sequence). The CDR3 runs to 13 residues. V was cut by 3 bases and J by 2 bases, with 7 bases left in between. The sequenced part of the CDR3 DNA is TGTGCCAGCGGTGGGACAATCCAAGAC. Its protein is CASGGTIQD. The whole CDR3 sequence is CASGGTIQDTQYF.

This clone appeared a few times. Gene names and germline refer to mouse. The CDR3 extends 4 residues past the end of the read, so its final part is completed from the germline J gene. The chain uses TRBV29 and TRBJ2-3, with 7 positions matching TRBD2. Germline V gene sequence: CDR1 MSHET, CDR2 SYDVDS. V was pared by 4 bases and J by 0 bases, with 1 base of the junction left unmatched. CDR3 size: 14 residues. The CDR3: CASSSGGSAETLYF. The CDR3 bases that were read are TGTGCTAGCAGTTCTGGGGGTAGTGCAGAA.

This clone was seen only a few times. Mouse names are used for the genes. The read is 4 residues too short to cover the CDR3 end, so that end is filled in from the germline J gene. The gene calls are TRBV1 and TRBJ2-2, with 11 bases matching TRBD1. The CDR3 has 19 amino acids. V trimming: 0 bases; J trimming: 0 bases; junction bases outside the gene matches: 6. Germline-derived CDR1 and CDR2 are NSQYPW and LRSPGD (reference sequence). The CDR3: CTCSAESGTGGSNTGQLYF. The part of the CDR3 DNA that was read is TGCACCTGCAGTGCAGAATCAGGGACAGGGGGTTCAAACACCGGG.

This clone has a handful of counts. These gene names are mouse names. The sequenced part of the CDR3 DNA is TGCACCTGCAGTGGACAGACTAGTCAAAAC. Its translation: CTCSGQTSQN. The whole CDR3 sequence is CTCSGQTSQNTLYF. The genes are TRBV1 and TRBJ2-4, with TRBD1 as a possible D gene (5 bases). The DNA ends 4 residues before the CDR3 does, and the rest of the CDR3 is filled in from the germline J gene. Trimming removed 4 bases at V and 0 bases at J, with 8 bases between. The V gene's germline CDR1 is NSQYPW and CDR2 LRSPGD (reference sequence). This CDR3 has 14 residues. Full variable domain (outside the CDR3, taken from reference TRBV1 and TRBJ2-4): VTLLEQNPRWRLVPRGQAVNLRCILKNSQYPWMSWYQQDLQKQLQWLFTLRSPGDKEVKSLPGADYLATRVTDTELRLQVANMSQGRTLYCTCSGQTSQNTLYFGAGTRLSVL.